This T cell receptor beta chain was sequenced in a study of glioma-infiltrating T cells after dendritic cell vaccination. Study-level points and caveats: The cohort had few patients with full blood and tumor sets.

No glioblastoma patient carried an isocitrate dehydrogenase mutation. Between the trimmed V and J ends, which lost 0 bases and 6 bases, there was a span of 8 bases. Per the germline V gene, CDR1 is MNHNY and CDR2 is SVGAGI (reference sequence). This CDR3 has 14 residues. Produced via immunoSEQ multiplex PCR; TCRdb's table is partial and in-frame only. The sample lists fewer than 85,000 clones, about 90% occurring once. As regards this clone: Antigen specificity is unknown.

This clonotype was obtained from a human donor with glioblastoma. This chain links TRBV6-6 with TRBJ1-4; possibly TRBD1 for D (5 bases). Source: blood, taken before dendritic cell vaccination. CDR3 loop: CASSYSTADEKLFF. The CDR3 DNA follows: TGTGCCAGCAGTTACTCGACAGCAGATGAAAAACTGTTTTTT.